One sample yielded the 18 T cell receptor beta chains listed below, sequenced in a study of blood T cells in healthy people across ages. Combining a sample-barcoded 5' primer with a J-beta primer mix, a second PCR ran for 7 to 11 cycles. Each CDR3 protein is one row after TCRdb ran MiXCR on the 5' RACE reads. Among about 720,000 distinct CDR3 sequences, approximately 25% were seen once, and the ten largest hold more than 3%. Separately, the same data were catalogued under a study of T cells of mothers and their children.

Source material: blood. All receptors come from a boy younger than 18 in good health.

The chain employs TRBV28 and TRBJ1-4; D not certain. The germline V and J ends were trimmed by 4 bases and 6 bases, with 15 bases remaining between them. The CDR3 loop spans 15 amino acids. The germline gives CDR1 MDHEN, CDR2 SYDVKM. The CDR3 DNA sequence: TGTGCCAGCAGTTCCCACGGAAGTGGGGATGAAAAACTGTTTTTT. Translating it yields CASSSHGSGDEKLFF.

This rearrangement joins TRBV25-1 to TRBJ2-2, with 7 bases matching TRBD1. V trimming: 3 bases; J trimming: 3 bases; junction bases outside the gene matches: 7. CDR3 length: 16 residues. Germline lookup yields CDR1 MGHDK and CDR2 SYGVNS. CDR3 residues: CASSDGTASYTGELFF. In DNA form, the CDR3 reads TGTGCCAGCAGTGATGGGACAGCTAGTTACACCGGGGAGCTGTTTTTT.

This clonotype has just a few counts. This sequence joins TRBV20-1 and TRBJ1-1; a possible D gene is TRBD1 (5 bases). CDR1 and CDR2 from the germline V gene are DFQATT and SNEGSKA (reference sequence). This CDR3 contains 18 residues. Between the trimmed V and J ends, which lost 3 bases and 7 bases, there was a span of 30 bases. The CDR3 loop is CSARGEGIASRTDGEAFF. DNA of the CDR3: TGCAGTGCTAGGGGGGAGGGGATCGCTTCCCGAACAGACGGTGAAGCTTTCTTT.

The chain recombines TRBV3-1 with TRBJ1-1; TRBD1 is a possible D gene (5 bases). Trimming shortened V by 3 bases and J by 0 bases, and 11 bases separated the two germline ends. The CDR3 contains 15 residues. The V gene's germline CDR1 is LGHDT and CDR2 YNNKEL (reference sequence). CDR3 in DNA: TGTGCCAGCAGCCAGACCGGGGGAATGAACACTGAAGCTTTCTTT. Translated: CASSQTGGMNTEAFF.

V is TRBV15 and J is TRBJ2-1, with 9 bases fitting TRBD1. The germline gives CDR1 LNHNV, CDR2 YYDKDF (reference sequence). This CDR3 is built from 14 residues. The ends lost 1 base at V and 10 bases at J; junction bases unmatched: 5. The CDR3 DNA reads TGTGCCACCAGCAGAGGCTTTGGGACAGGGGAGCAGTTCTTC. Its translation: CATSRGFGTGEQFF.

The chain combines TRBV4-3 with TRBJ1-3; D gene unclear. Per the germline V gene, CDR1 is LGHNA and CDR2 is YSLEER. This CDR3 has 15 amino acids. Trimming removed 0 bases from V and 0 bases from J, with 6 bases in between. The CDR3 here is CASSQDTFSGNTIYF. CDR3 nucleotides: TGCGCCAGCAGCCAAGACACCTTCTCTGGAAACACCATATATTTT.

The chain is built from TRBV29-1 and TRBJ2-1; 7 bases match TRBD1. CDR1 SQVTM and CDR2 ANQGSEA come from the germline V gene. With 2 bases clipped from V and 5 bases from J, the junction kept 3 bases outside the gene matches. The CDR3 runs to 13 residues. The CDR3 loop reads CSVESQGDNEQFF. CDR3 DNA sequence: TGCAGCGTTGAATCCCAGGGGGACAATGAGCAGTTCTTC.

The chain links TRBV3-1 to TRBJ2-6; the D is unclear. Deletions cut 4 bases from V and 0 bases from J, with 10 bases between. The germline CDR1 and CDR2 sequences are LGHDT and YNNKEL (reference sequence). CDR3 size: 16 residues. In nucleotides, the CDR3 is TGTGCCAGCAGCCGCGACTGGGGCTCTGGGGCCAACGTCCTGACTTTC. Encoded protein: CASSRDWGSGANVLTF.

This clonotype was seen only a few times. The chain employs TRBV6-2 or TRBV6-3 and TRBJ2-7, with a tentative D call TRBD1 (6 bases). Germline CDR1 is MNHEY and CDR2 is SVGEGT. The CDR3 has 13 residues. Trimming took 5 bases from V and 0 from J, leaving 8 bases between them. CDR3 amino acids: CASSRGISYEQYF. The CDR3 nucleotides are TGTGCCAGCAGTAGGGGGATCTCCTACGAGCAGTACTTC.

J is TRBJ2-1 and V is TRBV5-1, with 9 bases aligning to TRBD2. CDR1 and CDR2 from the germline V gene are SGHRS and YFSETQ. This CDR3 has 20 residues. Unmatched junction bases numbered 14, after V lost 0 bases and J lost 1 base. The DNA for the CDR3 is TGCGCCAGCAGCTTGGCTCGACTAGCGGAGTCCCTGGAGTCCTACAATGAGCAGTTCTTC. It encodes CASSLARLAESLESYNEQFF. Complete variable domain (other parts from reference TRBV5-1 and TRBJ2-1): KAGVTQTPRYLIKTRGQQVTLSCSPISGHRSVSWYQQTPGQGLQFLFEYFSETQRNKGNFPGRFSGRQFSNSRSEMNVSTLELGDSALYLCASSLARLAESLESYNEQFFGPGTRLTVL.

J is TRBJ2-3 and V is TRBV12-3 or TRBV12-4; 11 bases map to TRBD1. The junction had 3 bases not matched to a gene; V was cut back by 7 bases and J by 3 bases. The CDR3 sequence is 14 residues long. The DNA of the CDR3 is TGTGCCAGCAACCGGGACAGGGGGACAGATACGCAGTATTTT. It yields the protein CASNRDRGTDTQYF.

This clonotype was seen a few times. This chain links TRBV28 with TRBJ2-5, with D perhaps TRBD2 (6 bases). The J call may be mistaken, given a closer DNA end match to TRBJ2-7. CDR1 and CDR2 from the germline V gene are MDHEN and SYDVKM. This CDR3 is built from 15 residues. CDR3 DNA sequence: TGTGCCAGCAGTACCTGGGCGGGACTTTCCTACGAGCAGTACTTC. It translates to CASSTWAGLSYEQYF.

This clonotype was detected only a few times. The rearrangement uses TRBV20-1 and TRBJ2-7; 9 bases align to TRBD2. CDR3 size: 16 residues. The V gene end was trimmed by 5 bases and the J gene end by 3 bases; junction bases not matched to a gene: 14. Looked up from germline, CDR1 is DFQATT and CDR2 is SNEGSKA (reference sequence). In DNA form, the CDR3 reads TGCAGTGCTGGGTTACCTATGACTAGCGGCTACTACGAGCAGTACTTC. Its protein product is CSAGLPMTSGYYEQYF.

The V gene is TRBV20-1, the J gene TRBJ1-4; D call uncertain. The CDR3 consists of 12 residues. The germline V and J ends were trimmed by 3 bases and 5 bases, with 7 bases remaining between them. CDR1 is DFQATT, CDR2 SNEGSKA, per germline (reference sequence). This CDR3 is CSASQRNEKLFF. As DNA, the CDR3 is TGCAGTGCTAGTCAGAGGAATGAAAAACTGTTTTTT.

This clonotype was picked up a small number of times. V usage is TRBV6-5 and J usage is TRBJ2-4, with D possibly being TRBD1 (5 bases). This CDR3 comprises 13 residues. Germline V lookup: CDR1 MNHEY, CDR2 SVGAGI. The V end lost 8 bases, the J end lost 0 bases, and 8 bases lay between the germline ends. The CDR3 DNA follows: TGTGCCAGCGGGGCGATAGCCAAAAACATTCAGTACTTC. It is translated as CASGAIAKNIQYF.

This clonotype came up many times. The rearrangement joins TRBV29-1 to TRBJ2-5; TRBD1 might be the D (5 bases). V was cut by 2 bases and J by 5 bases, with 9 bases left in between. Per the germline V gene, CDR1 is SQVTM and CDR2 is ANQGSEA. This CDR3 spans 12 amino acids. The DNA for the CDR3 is TGCAGCGTTGAATGGGGCGTGGAGACCCAGTACTTC. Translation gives CSVEWGVETQYF. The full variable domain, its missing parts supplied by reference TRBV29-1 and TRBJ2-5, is SAVISQKPSRDICQRGTSLTIQCQVDSQVTMMFWYRQQPGQSLTLIATANQGSEATYESGFVIDKFPISRPNLTFSTLTVSNMSPEDSSIYLCSVEWGVETQYFGPGTRLLVL.

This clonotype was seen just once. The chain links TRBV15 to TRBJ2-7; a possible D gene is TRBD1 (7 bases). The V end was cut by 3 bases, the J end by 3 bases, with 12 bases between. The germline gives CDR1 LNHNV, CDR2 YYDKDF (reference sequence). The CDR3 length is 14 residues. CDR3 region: CATSSGGTDYEQYF. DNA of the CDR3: TGTGCCACCAGCAGTGGGGGGACAGACTACGAGCAGTACTTC.

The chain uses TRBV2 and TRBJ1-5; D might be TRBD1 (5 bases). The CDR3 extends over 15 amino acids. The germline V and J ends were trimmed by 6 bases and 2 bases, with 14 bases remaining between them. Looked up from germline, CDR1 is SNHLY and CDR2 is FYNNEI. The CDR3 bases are TGTGCCAGCAGAGCGACACGGGACGGCAATCAGCCCCAGCATTTT. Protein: CASRATRDGNQPQHF. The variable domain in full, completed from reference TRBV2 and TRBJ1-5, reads EPEVTQTPSHQVTQMGQEVILRCVPISNHLYFYWYRQILGQKVEFLVSFYNNEISEKSEIFDDQFSVERPDGSNFTLKIRSTKLEDSAMYFCASRATRDGNQPQHFGDGTRLSIL.